This T cell receptor (beta chain) was sequenced in a study of blood T cell repertoires in COVID-19. Study-level information: Sites across the United States, Italy and Spain contributed samples from acute and convalescent COVID-19. T cells, B-cell-depleted T cells, or PBMCs provided the cDNA or gDNA that served as material.

Original data processing: Reference gene primer amplification in the assay estimated nucleated cell counts. Measured with immunoSEQ multiplex PCR; TCRdb has only the in-frame clones, and not every one. That table furnishes V, J and clone size, whereas the DNA furnished D and trimming. The sample shows around 300,000 clones, around 86% of them seen only once. This CDR3 has 14 residues. The germline V and J ends were trimmed by 4 bases and 0 bases, with 8 bases remaining between them. Germline V gene sequence: CDR1 SGHRS, CDR2 YFSETQ. The receptor was derived from a human donor in a cohort sampled during active COVID-19. V and J are TRBV5-1 and TRBJ1-3; tentatively, D is TRBD1 (6 bases). The sequenced sample was peripheral blood. Written as DNA, the CDR3 is TGCGCCAGCAGCCTGGACAGCTCTGGAAACACCATATATTTT. It codes for CASSLDSSGNTIYF.